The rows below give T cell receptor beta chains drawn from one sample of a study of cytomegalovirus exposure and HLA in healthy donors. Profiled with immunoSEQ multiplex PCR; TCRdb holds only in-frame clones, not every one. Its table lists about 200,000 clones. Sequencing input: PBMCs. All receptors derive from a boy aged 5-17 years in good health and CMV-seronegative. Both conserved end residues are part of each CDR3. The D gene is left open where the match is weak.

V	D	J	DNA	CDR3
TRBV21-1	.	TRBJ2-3	TGTGCCAGCAGCAAAGGGATGGGACAGTCAGGTGTAACAGATACGCAGTATTTT	CASSKGMGQSGVTDTQYF
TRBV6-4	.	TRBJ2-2	TGTGCCAGCAGTGACTCAAGGCAGGGGAACACCGGGGAGCTGTTTTTT	CASSDSRQGNTGELFF
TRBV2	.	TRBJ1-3	TGTGCCAGCAGTCCGGACAGCGGAAGAAACACCATATATTTT	CASSPDSGRNTIYF
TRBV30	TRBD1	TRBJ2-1	TGTGCCTGGAGTGTGGACAGGGACAATGAGCAGTTCTTC	CAWSVDRDNEQFF
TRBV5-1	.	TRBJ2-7	TGCGCCAGCAGCTTGGAAATTGGGGGCTTCAGCTCCTACGAGCAGTACTTC	CASSLEIGGFSSYEQYF
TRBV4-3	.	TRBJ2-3	TGCGCCAGCAGCTTGGGAGGTTCAGATACGCAGTATTTT	CASSLGGSDTQYF
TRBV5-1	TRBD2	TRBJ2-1	TGCGCCAGCAGCTCGGCGGGGGGATACAATGAGCAGTTCTTC	CASSSAGGYNEQFF
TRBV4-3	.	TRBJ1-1	TGCGCCAGCAGCCAAGGGACAGCGAACACTGAAGCTTTCTTT	CASSQGTANTEAFF
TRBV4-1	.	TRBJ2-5	TGCGCCAGCAGCGCGGGCTCACGAGTCCAAGAGACCCAGTACTTC	CASSAGSRVQETQYF
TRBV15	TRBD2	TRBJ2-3	TGTGCCACCAGCAGGTTACCACTAGCGGGGGCCTTAGCCATAACAGATACGCAGTATTTT	CATSRLPLAGALAITDTQYF
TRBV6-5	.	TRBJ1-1	TGTGCCAGCAGTGAGAAACAGGAGAACACTGAAGCTTTCTTT	CASSEKQENTEAFF
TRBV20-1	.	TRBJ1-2	TGCAGTGCTAGCGGGGTAAATGGCTACACCTTC	CSASGVNGYTF
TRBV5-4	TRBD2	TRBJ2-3	TGTGCCAGCAGCTTTGGACGAACTAGCGGAGATACGCAGTATTTT	CASSFGRTSGDTQYF
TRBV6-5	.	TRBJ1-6	TGTGCCAGCAGTTCCGGGGGGGGGCCGACTGGACCCCTCCACTTT	CASSSGGGPTGPLHF
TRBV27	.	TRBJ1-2	TGTGCCAGCAGTTCCCCCGGTCGGGGCTACACCTTC	CASSSPGRGYTF
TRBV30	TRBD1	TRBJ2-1	TGTGCCTGGAGGGGACAGACCTCCTACAATGAGCAGTTCTTC	CAWRGQTSYNEQFF
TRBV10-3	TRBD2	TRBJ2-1	TGTGCCACCAATAGCGGGGGACACAATGAGCAGTTCTTC	CATNSGGHNEQFF
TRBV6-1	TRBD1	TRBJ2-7	TGTGCCAGCAAGGGACAGGATCCGCACGAGCAGTACTTC	CASKGQDPHEQYF
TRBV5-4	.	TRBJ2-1	TGTGCCAGCAGCCCCCACAACAATGAGCAGTTCTTC	CASSPHNNEQFF
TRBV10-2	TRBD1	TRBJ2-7	TGCGCCAGCAGTCCCGGGACAGGGGACAACGAGCAGTACTTC	CASSPGTGDNEQYF
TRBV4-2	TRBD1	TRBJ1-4	TGTGCCAGCAGCCCAGTCCCGGGACAGGGTGTTAATGAAAAACTGTTTTTT	CASSPVPGQGVNEKLFF
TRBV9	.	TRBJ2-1	TGTGCCAGCAGCCCCCCGGCGGGGAGTTACAATGAGCAGTTCTTC	CASSPPAGSYNEQFF
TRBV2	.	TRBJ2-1	TGTGCCACCAGGGTTGGGGGCGATGAGCAGTTCTTC	CATRVGGDEQFF
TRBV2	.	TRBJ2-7	TGTGCCAGCAGACAACTAGACCTTTCCTCCTACGAGCAGTACTTC	CASRQLDLSSYEQYF
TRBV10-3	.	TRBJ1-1	TGTGCCATCAGTGAGGGTCGGCAGGTGAACACTGAAGCTTTCTTT	CAISEGRQVNTEAFF
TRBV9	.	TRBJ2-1	TGTGCCAGCAGCTTCCGGACCCTAGCAGATGAGCAGTTCTTC	CASSFRTLADEQFF
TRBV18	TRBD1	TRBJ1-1	TGTGCCAGCTCACCGGACAGGGGGCTGAACACTGAAGCTTTCTTT	CASSPDRGLNTEAFF
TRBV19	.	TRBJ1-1	TGTGCCAGTCATCCTAGGAGGGACGGAGACGTTGAAGCTTTCTTT	CASHPRRDGDVEAFF
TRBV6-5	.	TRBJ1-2	TGTGCCAGCAGTTACTCATCCAGGATCTATGGCTACACCTTC	CASSYSSRIYGYTF
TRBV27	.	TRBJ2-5	TGTGCCAGCAGTTTACGGACAAAGGAGACCCAGTACTTC	CASSLRTKETQYF
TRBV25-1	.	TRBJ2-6	TGTGCCAGCAGTGGTGTGGTATCAGCGAGCTCTGGGGCCAACGTCCTGACTTTC	CASSGVVSASSGANVLTF
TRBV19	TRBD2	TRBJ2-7	TGTGCCAGTAGTCCGCTAGCGGGGGGTCTCTCTAGCTCCTACGAGCAGTACTTC	CASSPLAGGLSSSYEQYF
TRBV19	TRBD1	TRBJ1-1	TGTGCCAGTAGTGCAGGGACAGGCATTATGAACACTGAAGCTTTCTTT	CASSAGTGIMNTEAFF
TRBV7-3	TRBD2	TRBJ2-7	TGTGCCAGCAGCCCGCTAGCGGGGAGCTCCTACGAGCAGTACTTC	CASSPLAGSSYEQYF
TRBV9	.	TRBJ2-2	TGTGCCAGCAGCCCGAGCGGAGGGGGGGCGGTTGGAAACACCGGGGAGCTGTTTTTT	CASSPSGGGAVGNTGELFF
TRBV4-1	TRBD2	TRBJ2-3	TGCGCCAGCAGCCAAGATATCGAGCGGGGGGGCACAGATACGCAGTATTTT	CASSQDIERGGTDTQYF
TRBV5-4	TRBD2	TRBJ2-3	TGTGCCAGCAGCGGGGGGACTATTAGCACAGATACGCAGTATTTT	CASSGGTISTDTQYF
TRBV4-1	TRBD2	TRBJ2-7	TGCGCCAGCAGCCAAGAGGGGGGGGACGAGCAGTACTTC	CASSQEGGDEQYF
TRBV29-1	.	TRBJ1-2	TGCAGCGTTGGCAAACTAATCCCGGTAGGGGTAGATGGCTACACCTTC	CSVGKLIPVGVDGYTF
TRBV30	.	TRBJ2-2	TGTGCCTGGGGGTTTGGAGGCACCGGGGAGCTGTTTTTT	CAWGFGGTGELFF
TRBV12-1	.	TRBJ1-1	TGTGCCAGCAGCTCCATGAACACTGAAGCTTTCTTT	CASSSMNTEAFF
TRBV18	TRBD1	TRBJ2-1	TGTGCCAGCTCCCTCTTACAGGGGGCCCAATACAATGAGCAGTTCTTC	CASSLLQGAQYNEQFF
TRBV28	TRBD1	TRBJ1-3	TGTGCCAGCAGTCCGCACACCGGGACAGGGGTAGGAAACACCATATATTTT	CASSPHTGTGVGNTIYF
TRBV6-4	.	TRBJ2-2	TGTGCCAGCAGTGATCAGTCAGGGTTGAGCACCGGGGAGCTGTTTTTT	CASSDQSGLSTGELFF
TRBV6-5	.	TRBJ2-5	TGTGCCAGCAGTTACCCTCGACAGGTTGAAGAGACCCAGTACTTC	CASSYPRQVEETQYF
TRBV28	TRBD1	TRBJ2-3	TGTGCCAGCAGTCCGCCAGGGGGCGGCACAGATACGCAGTATTTT	CASSPPGGGTDTQYF
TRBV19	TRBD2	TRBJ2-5	TGTGCCAGTAGTGTTAGCGGGGGGGCCGTAGAGACCCAGTACTTC	CASSVSGGAVETQYF
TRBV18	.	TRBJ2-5	TGTGCCAGCTCACCACGCGAGGGAGGAGAGACCCAGTACTTC	CASSPREGGETQYF